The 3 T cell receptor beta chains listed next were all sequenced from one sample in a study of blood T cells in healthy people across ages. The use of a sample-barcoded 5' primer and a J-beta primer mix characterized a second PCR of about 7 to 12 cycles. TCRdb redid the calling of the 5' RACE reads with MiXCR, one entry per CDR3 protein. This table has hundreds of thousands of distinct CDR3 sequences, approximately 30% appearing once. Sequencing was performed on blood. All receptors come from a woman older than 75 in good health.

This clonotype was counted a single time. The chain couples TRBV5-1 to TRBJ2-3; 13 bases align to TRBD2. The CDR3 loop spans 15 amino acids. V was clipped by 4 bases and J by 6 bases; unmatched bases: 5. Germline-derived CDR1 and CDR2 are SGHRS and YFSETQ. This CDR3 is CASSGGLAGKDTQYF. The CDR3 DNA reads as TGCGCCAGCAGCGGGGGACTAGCGGGAAAGGATACGCAGTATTTT.

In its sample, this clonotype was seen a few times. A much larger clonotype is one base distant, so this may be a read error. DNA of the CDR3: TGTGCCGGCTCCCTAAAACGGGGGTCCTACGAGCAGTACTTC. Translated: CAGSLKRGSYEQYF. The chain combines TRBV18 with TRBJ2-7; the D gene is possibly TRBD2 (6 bases). Germline V gene sequence: CDR1 KGHSH, CDR2 LQKENI. The CDR3 has 14 amino acids.

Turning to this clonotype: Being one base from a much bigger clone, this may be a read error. The CDR3 nucleotides are TGTGCCAGCTCCGGGACAGCGACCTACAAGCAGTACTTC. Protein product: CASSGTATYKQYF. The chain recombines TRBV18 with TRBJ2-7; 7 positions agree with TRBD1. This CDR3 is 13 amino acids long. The germline V gene has CDR1 KGHSH and CDR2 LQKENI.